The TCR beta chain described here comes from a study of spatial heterogeneity in lung cancer. A unique molecular identifier was carried by every single TCR cDNA molecule. TCRdb itself ran the 5' RACE reads through MiXCR, one entry per CDR3 protein. The sample carries more than 10,000 distinct CDR3 sequences, approximately 3.8% recorded once. A note on this clonotype: Antigen specificity is unknown.

Study-wide results and caveats: Compared with follow-up, resection was when ubiquitous expanded tumor TCRs appeared in blood more.

V lost 3 bases and J lost 5; bases outside the gene matches: 6. In germline, CDR1 is ENHRY, CDR2 SYGVKD. The CDR3 sequence is 15 residues long. Time point here: sample taken at primary tumor resection. The cohort: about 79 early-stage, untreated non-small cell lung cancer patients. Whole RNA, which was extracted from tumor, nontumor lung tissue or frozen PBMC, was sequenced without any cell sorting. The chain combines TRBV10-3 with TRBJ2-5; TRBD1 agrees at 10 bases. The sequence derives from a male donor with early-stage non-small cell lung cancer. Material: PBMCs, obtained at surgery. The CDR3 nucleotides are TGTGCCATCAGTGATCCGGACAGGGGGGACGAGACCCAGTACTTC. The encoded protein is CAISDPDRGDETQYF.